The next 26 T cell receptor beta chains were all read from a single sample in a study of T cell changes during pregnancy in multiple sclerosis. Data came from immunoSEQ multiplex PCR; TCRdb stores just in-frame clones and leaves some out. The data show tens of thousands of clones, 85% to 90% seen once. The starting material was CD4+ T cells from peripheral blood mononuclear cells, obtained in the second trimester of pregnancy. The receptors shown here come from a female donor with multiple sclerosis, enrolled in a pregnancy study.

This sequence joins TRBV2 and TRBJ2-3, with 7 bases matching TRBD1. CDR3 length: 14 residues. Trimming removed 7 bases from V and 5 bases from J; junction bases left unmatched: 9. The germline CDR1 and CDR2 sequences are SNHLY and FYNNEI. The CDR3 DNA reads TGTGCCAGCAAATCACAGGGGCCGGGAGATACGCAGTATTTT. Its protein is CASKSQGPGDTQYF.

This chain links TRBV5-1 with TRBJ2-2; 10 bases are a match to TRBD2. CDR3 length: 16 residues. J was trimmed by 2 bases and V by 2 bases; bases with no gene match: 3. CDR1 and CDR2 from the germline V gene are SGHRS and YFSETQ. CDR3 loop: CASSFLAGGNTGELFF. For the CDR3, the DNA is TGCGCCAGCAGCTTCTTAGCGGGAGGTAACACCGGGGAGCTGTTTTTT. Full variable domain (outside the CDR3, taken from reference TRBV5-1 and TRBJ2-2): KAGVTQTPRYLIKTRGQQVTLSCSPISGHRSVSWYQQTPGQGLQFLFEYFSETQRNKGNFPGRFSGRQFSNSRSEMNVSTLELGDSALYLCASSFLAGGNTGELFFGEGSRLTVL.

The chain recombines TRBV21-1 with TRBJ2-1; the table names TRBD2, a call not compared with the DNA. TRBV21-1 is tagged as a pseudogene. This CDR3 contains 15 residues. Written as DNA, the CDR3 is TGTGCTCCCCCTCGGGTTCCAAATAACTACAATGAGCAGTTCTTC. It codes for CAPPRVPNNYNEQFF.

The CDR3 loop reads CASSPWTGVNYGYTF. CDR3 DNA sequence: TGTGCCAGCAGCCCCTGGACGGGGGTTAACTATGGCTACACCTTC. The gene calls are TRBV9 and TRBJ1-2, with D possibly matching TRBD1 (5 bases). CDR3 length: 15 residues. Germline V gene lookup returns CDR1 SGDLS and CDR2 YYNGEE. Trimming took 4 bases from V and 1 from J, leaving 14 bases between them.

The chain employs TRBV7-9 and TRBJ2-2, with 12 positions matching TRBD1. Germline-derived CDR1 and CDR2 are SEHNR and FQNEAQ (reference sequence). Trimming at V came to 5 bases and at J to 7 bases, leaving 5 bases not matched to a gene. The CDR3 runs to 15 residues. The CDR3 region has the DNA TGTGCCAGCAGCAAGGGGACAGGGGGCGTCGGGGAGCTGTTTTTT. Its translation: CASSKGTGGVGELFF.

The chain employs TRBV20-1 and TRBJ1-1, with D tentatively TRBD1 (6 bases). Germline-derived CDR1 and CDR2 are DFQATT and SNEGSKA (reference sequence). CDR3 length: 11 amino acids. Trimming removed 3 bases at V and 10 bases at J, with 12 bases between. The CDR3 sequence: CSASGGAPAFF. CDR3 nucleotides: TGCAGTGCTAGTGGGGGGGCCCCAGCTTTCTTT.

The CDR3 nucleotides are TGCGCCAGCAGCCAAATACCCACGACAGGGAACTATGGCTACACCTTC. Translation gives CASSQIPTTGNYGYTF. The V gene is TRBV4-1, the J gene TRBJ1-2, with 7 bases matching TRBD1. CDR1 is MGHRA and CDR2 is YSYEKL in the germline V gene. With V trimmed by 2 bases and J by 2 bases, 8 bases remained unmatched. This CDR3 has 16 amino acids.

This chain connects TRBV29-1 to TRBJ2-7; 7 nucleotides match TRBD2. V trimming: 5 bases; J trimming: 6 bases; junction bases outside the gene matches: 13. The germline CDR1 and CDR2 sequences are SQVTM and ANQGSEA. CDR3 length equals 14 residues. The CDR3 sequence is CSVRSDTGGGEQYF. CDR3 coding DNA: TGCAGCGTTCGATCCGACACGGGAGGAGGCGAGCAGTACTTC.

This chain links TRBV7-2 with TRBJ2-1, with D tentatively TRBD1 (6 bases). CDR3 length equals 15 residues. CDR1 SGHTA and CDR2 FQGNSA come from the germline V gene. The V end lost 1 base, the J end lost 8 bases, and 15 bases lay between the germline ends. In DNA, the CDR3 is TGTGCCAGCAGCTTAGATTTTACAGGGTATGATGAGCAGTTCTTC. It specifies CASSLDFTGYDEQFF.

The chain carries TRBV9 and TRBJ2-1, with D perhaps matching TRBD2 (6 bases). CDR1 is SGDLS and CDR2 is YYNGEE in the germline V gene. The CDR3 has 19 amino acids. The V gene lost 3 bases and the J gene lost 4 bases, with 26 bases spanning the gap. The chain's CDR3 is CASSAISGPWGGSYNEQFF. CDR3 DNA: TGTGCCAGCAGCGCAATATCCGGGCCTTGGGGAGGCAGTTACAATGAGCAGTTCTTC.

This clone was picked up a small number of times. The chain employs TRBV4-3 and TRBJ1-5; D gene ambiguous. Germline loops: CDR1 LGHNA, CDR2 YSLEER. Trimming removed 1 base from V and 7 bases from J, with 8 bases in between. The CDR3 totals 13 residues. CDR3 nucleotides: TGCGCCAGCAGCCAAGCTCTAGGACAGCCCCAGCATTTT. Translated, it gives CASSQALGQPQHF.

This chain links TRBV14 with TRBJ2-5, with TRBD1 as a possible D gene (5 bases). Germline V lookup: CDR1 SGHDN, CDR2 FVKESK. V lost 1 base and J 4 bases, leaving 13 bases between the germline ends. This CDR3 is 15 amino acids long. The CDR3, as DNA: TGTGCCAGCAGCCAAGCTAGGGGTACGGGAGAGACCCAGTACTTC. This sequence encodes CASSQARGTGETQYF.

The chain links TRBV29-1 to TRBJ2-1; tentative D call: TRBD2 (6 bases). V was cut by 4 bases and J by 7 bases, with 17 bases left in between. This CDR3 comprises 14 residues. Germline CDR1 reads SQVTM; CDR2 reads ANQGSEA. CDR3 coding DNA: TGCAGCGTTGGGCTCGGCGGGACGACAAATGAGCAGTTCTTC. Amino acids: CSVGLGGTTNEQFF.

The chain joins TRBV4-3 to TRBJ2-1; D may be TRBD2 (5 bases). Trimming cost V 0 bases and J 9 bases, with 15 bases left between them. The length of the CDR3 is 15 residues. Germline V gene sequence: CDR1 LGHNA, CDR2 YSLEER. CDR3 sequence (DNA): TGCGCCAGCAGCCAAGATAGGTCCGGTCGGGGTGAGCAGTTCTTC. As protein: CASSQDRSGRGEQFF.

V and J are TRBV4-3 and TRBJ2-7; 8 bases are a match to TRBD2. Germline-derived CDR1 and CDR2 are LGHNA and YSLEER. The J segment lost 6 bases and the V segment lost 0 bases, leaving 7 bases of the junction unmatched. The CDR3 runs to 15 residues. The CDR3 sequence is CASSQEASGSPEQYF. Written as DNA, the CDR3 is TGCGCCAGCAGCCAAGAAGCCAGCGGGAGCCCCGAGCAGTACTTC.

This chain connects TRBV5-1 to TRBJ2-7; unclear D gene. CDR3 length: 14 amino acids. Germline lookup yields CDR1 SGHRS and CDR2 YFSETQ. V lost 1 base to trimming and J lost 0 bases, with 8 bases between them. Here the CDR3 DNA reads TGCGCCAGCAGCTTGTATGTCAGCTCCTACGAGCAGTACTTC. Its protein is CASSLYVSSYEQYF.

V is TRBV11-3 and J is TRBJ2-7; TRBD2 agrees at 7 bases. Trimming at V came to 1 base and at J to 0 bases, leaving 3 bases not matched to a gene. Looked up from germline, CDR1 is SGHNT and CDR2 is YENEEA. The CDR3 runs to 15 residues. The CDR3: CASSLGGGSSYEQYF. CDR3 DNA: TGTGCCAGCAGCTTAGGCGGGGGAAGCTCCTACGAGCAGTACTTC.

This clone was recorded once. One end of the junction is discordant with germline, which a read error may explain. The chain recombines TRBV20-1 with TRBJ1-1; D is unclear. This CDR3 has 11 residues. CDR1 is DFQATT, CDR2 SNEGSKA, per germline (reference sequence). CDR3 bases: TGCAGTGCTATTTATAACAGTGAAGCTTTCTTT. This gives the protein CSAIYNSEAFF.

This sequence joins TRBV28 and TRBJ2-1; D may be TRBD2 (7 bases). The V end lost 6 bases, the J end lost 8 bases, and 20 bases lay between the germline ends. The length of the CDR3 is 15 residues. The germline V gene has CDR1 MDHEN and CDR2 SYDVKM. DNA for the CDR3: TGTGCCAGCAGACGCGAGGGGGGGCTGATCGATGAGCAGTTCTTC. As protein: CASRREGGLIDEQFF.

The V gene is TRBV6-1, the J gene TRBJ1-1, with 7 bases that match TRBD1. CDR1 is MNHNS, CDR2 SASEGT, per germline. This CDR3 is 13 amino acids long. Losses at the gene ends were 7 bases for V and 1 base for J; bases not matched to a gene: 3. The chain's CDR3 is CASKTGRNTEAFF. The CDR3, as DNA: TGTGCCAGCAAGACAGGGAGGAACACTGAAGCTTTCTTT.

This clone has just a few counts. The chain combines TRBV7-2 with TRBJ2-7; unclear D gene. CDR1 is SGHTA and CDR2 is FQGNSA in the germline V gene. This CDR3 contains 13 residues. V lost 5 bases to trimming and J lost 2 bases, with 10 bases between them. The CDR3 protein is CASSNQAPYEQYF. The CDR3, as DNA: TGTGCCAGCAGCAACCAGGCCCCCTACGAGCAGTACTTC.

The genes are TRBV2 and TRBJ2-5; TRBD2 matches at 11 bases. The DNA end favors TRBJ2-7, so the J call may be wrong. This CDR3 region has 16 residues. Looked up from germline, CDR1 is SNHLY and CDR2 is FYNNEI. The CDR3 here is CASGGLAGTSPYEQYF. The CDR3 coding sequence is TGTGCCAGCGGAGGACTAGCGGGTACCAGCCCATACGAGCAGTACTTC.

This clone was observed once. V and J are TRBV7-8 and TRBJ1-1; 7 bases are a match to TRBD1. The CDR3 has 14 residues. The trim removed 5 bases at V and 1 base at J, leaving 4 bases unmatched. Germline V gene data show CDR1 as SGHVS and CDR2 as FQNEAQ. The CDR3 DNA reads as TGTGCCAGCAGCACAGGACAGGCGAACACTGAAGCTTTCTTT. It codes for CASSTGQANTEAFF.

This rearrangement joins TRBV19 to TRBJ2-1; TRBD2 agrees at 7 bases. V shed 4 bases and J 5 bases; nucleotides not matched to a gene: 5. The CDR3 sequence is 14 residues long. The V gene's germline CDR1 is LNHDA and CDR2 SQIVND (reference sequence). The CDR3 protein is CASSKTSRDNEQFF. The CDR3 nucleotides are TGTGCCAGTAGTAAGACTAGCCGAGACAATGAGCAGTTCTTC.

As for this clone: The sample contains more than one DNA sequence encoding this CDR3. The J gene is TRBJ1-3, the V gene TRBV5-4; a weak D match, TRBD1 (5 bases). Trimming pared 0 bases from V and 0 bases from J, leaving 10 bases between. This CDR3 is 16 amino acids long. Germline values: CDR1 SGHNT, CDR2 YYREEE (reference sequence). The CDR3 loop reads CASSLDRGSSGNTIYF. The CDR3 nucleotides read TGTGCCAGCAGCTTGGATAGGGGAAGCTCTGGAAACACCATATATTTT.

The chain carries TRBV5-6 and TRBJ2-3, with 9 bases identical to TRBD2. Losses at the gene ends were 4 bases for V and 5 bases for J; bases not matched to a gene: 14. This CDR3 comprises 17 residues. The germline gives CDR1 SGHDT, CDR2 YYEEEE. CDR3 DNA: TGTGCCAGCAGCCCCCCTATCGTGCTAGCGGGGATAGATACGCAGTATTTT. It is translated as CASSPPIVLAGIDTQYF.